This T cell receptor beta chain was recovered during a study of identical twins. TCRdb re-derived calls from the 5' RACE reads in MiXCR, one entry per CDR3 protein. The data contain 450,000 to 650,000 distinct CDR3 sequences, 15% of them seen just once; the ten biggest clones take up less than 0.5%. This sample was shared with a second study, whose subject was yellow fever vaccine responses in identical twins.

The TCR comes from a woman aged 18-29 years in good health. Input material: CD4+ T cells sorted from blood.

The CDR3 DNA follows: TGTGCCAGCAGGGGGACTAACTACAATGAGCAGTTCTTC. The encoded protein is CASRGTNYNEQFF. The chain has TRBV12-3 or TRBV12-4 and TRBJ2-1; 7 bases align to TRBD2. V lost 6 bases, J lost 3 bases, and 2 bases stayed unmatched. The CDR3 is made up of 13 amino acids.